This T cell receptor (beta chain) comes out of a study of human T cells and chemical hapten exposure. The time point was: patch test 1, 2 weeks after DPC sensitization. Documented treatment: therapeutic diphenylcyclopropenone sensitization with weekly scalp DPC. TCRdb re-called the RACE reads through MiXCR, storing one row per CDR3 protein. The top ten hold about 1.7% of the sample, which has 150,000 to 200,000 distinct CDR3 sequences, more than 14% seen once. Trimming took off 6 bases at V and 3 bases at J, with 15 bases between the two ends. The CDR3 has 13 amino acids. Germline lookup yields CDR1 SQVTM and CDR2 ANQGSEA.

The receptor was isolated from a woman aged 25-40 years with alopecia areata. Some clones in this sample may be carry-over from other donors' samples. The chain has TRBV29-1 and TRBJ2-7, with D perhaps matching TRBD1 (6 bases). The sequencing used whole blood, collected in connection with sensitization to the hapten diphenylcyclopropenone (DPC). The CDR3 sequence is CSVVGDTDYEQYF. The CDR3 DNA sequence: TGCAGCGTCGTGGGGGACACGGACTACGAGCAGTACTTC.